Detailed here is one T cell receptor (beta chain). This sample was taken from a study of T cells in tumors after PD-1 blockade. On the study more broadly: Patients had no prior checkpoint blockade, systemic immunosuppressants, or anti-cancer therapy within 4 weeks. Some patients also took daily vismodegib 150 mg during anti-PD-1 treatment. On average, peripheral blood gave over 95,000 TCR templates and 35,000 to 40,000 unique clonotypes.

The CDR3 sequence is 11 residues long. V gave up 8 bases and J gave up 3 bases, with 6 bases separating them. The germline CDR1 and CDR2 sequences are SGHVS and FNYEAQ. Sequencing was performed with immunoSEQ multiplex PCR; in TCRdb, only in-frame clones are kept and a portion is missing. The data show about 33,000 clones, with just under 80% seen just once and about 35% held by the top ten. The clonotype comes from a human donor with basal cell carcinoma. The specimen was PBMCs, collected before anti-PD-1 treatment. The J gene is TRBJ2-3, the V gene TRBV7-6; unclear D gene. CDR3 nucleotide sequence: TGTGCCAGCTCTGAAACAGATACGCAGTATTTT. As protein: CASSETDTQYF.